The 21 T cell receptor beta chains presented below share a single source sample, sequenced in a study of T cell changes during pregnancy in multiple sclerosis. Sequencing was performed with immunoSEQ multiplex PCR; in TCRdb, only in-frame clones are kept and a portion is missing. The sample comprises 50,000 to 70,000 clones, just over 90% of which are singletons, and 1.8% rests with the top ten. The starting material was peripheral blood, obtained after pregnancy. The receptors originated from a female donor with multiple sclerosis, enrolled in a pregnancy study.

CDR3 loop: CASSDRLLGMEQYF. The CDR3, as DNA: TGTGCCAGCAGCGATCGTTTACTAGGGATGGAGCAGTACTTC. The rearrangement uses TRBV7-2 and TRBJ2-7, with a weak D call TRBD2 (5 bases). CDR3 length: 14 amino acids. Between the trimmed V and J ends, which lost 5 bases and 7 bases, there was a span of 18 bases. Per germline, CDR1 SGHTA and CDR2 FQGNSA.

The V gene is TRBV11-2, the J gene TRBJ2-3; TRBD1 matches 8 bases. J was trimmed by 3 bases and V by 5 bases; bases with no gene match: 7. CDR3 size: 15 residues. Germline values: CDR1 SGHAT, CDR2 FQNNGV. The CDR3 sequence is CASSLPTGVTDTQYF. DNA of the CDR3: TGTGCCAGCAGCCTACCGACAGGGGTTACAGATACGCAGTATTTT. Full variable domain (rest looked up from reference TRBV11-2 and TRBJ2-3): EAGVAQSPRYKIIEKRQSVAFWCNPISGHATLYWYQQILGQGPKLLIQFQNNGVVDDSQLPKDRFSAERLKGVDSTLKIQPAKLEDSAVYLCASSLPTGVTDTQYFGPGTRLTVL.

V usage is TRBV9 and J usage is TRBJ2-7; possibly TRBD1 for D (5 bases). The V and J ends lost 3 bases and 7 bases respectively, with 14 bases between them. The germline V gene encodes CDR1 SGDLS and CDR2 YYNGEE. The CDR3 extends over 13 amino acids. CDR3 in amino acids: CASSETVSGEQYF. The CDR3, as DNA: TGTGCCAGCAGCGAGACAGTTTCTGGGGAGCAGTACTTC.

This clone has just a few counts. The genes are TRBV7-9 and TRBJ1-3; no definite D call. The germline gives CDR1 SEHNR, CDR2 FQNEAQ (reference sequence). Trimming removed 5 bases from V and 4 bases from J, with 9 bases in between. This CDR3 is 13 amino acids long. The CDR3 sequence: CASSPPQGNTIYF. CDR3 in DNA: TGTGCCAGCAGCCCACCCCAGGGAAACACCATATATTTT.

V usage is TRBV7-8 and J usage is TRBJ2-2, with TRBD2 identical over 8 bases. Trimming took 5 bases from V and 5 from J; bases not matched to a gene: 7. The CDR3 covers 15 residues. Germline CDR1 is SGHVS and CDR2 is FQNEAQ. For the CDR3, the DNA is TGTGCCAGCAGCCCCCGGAGCGGGAGTACCGGGGAGCTGTTTTTT. It is translated as CASSPRSGSTGELFF.

In this sample, this clone turned up once. The chain couples TRBV29-1 to TRBJ2-7; D is possibly TRBD2 (6 bases). Trimming shortened V by 1 base and J by 4 bases, and 11 bases separated the two germline ends. Germline V gene sequence: CDR1 SQVTM, CDR2 ANQGSEA. The CDR3 length is 13 residues. The CDR3 nucleotides are TGCAGCGTTGAAGTAGAGGGGACTTACGAGCAGTACTTC. It codes for CSVEVEGTYEQYF.

This clone was found once. The V call is TRBV11-2, the J call TRBJ2-7; the match to TRBD1 covers 9 bases. CDR1 is SGHAT and CDR2 is FQNNGV in the germline V gene. CDR3 size: 14 residues. V lost 0 bases and J lost 5; bases outside the gene matches: 2. The CDR3 DNA sequence: TGTGCCAGCAGCTTAGAACAGGGGGCCCACGAGCAGTACTTC. Translating gives CASSLEQGAHEQYF.

V usage is TRBV19 and J usage is TRBJ1-3, with D possibly matching TRBD1 (6 bases). The length of the CDR3 is 13 residues. V lost 4 bases, J lost 4 bases, and 8 bases lay in between. Germline V gives CDR1 LNHDA, CDR2 SQIVND (reference sequence). The CDR3 DNA is TGTGCCAGTAGTAAGGGACAAGGAAACACCATATATTTT. This translates into CASSKGQGNTIYF.

The chain employs TRBV25-1 and TRBJ2-7, with a possible D match to TRBD2 (6 bases). Germline loops: CDR1 MGHDK, CDR2 SYGVNS. Deletions cut 3 bases from V and 1 base from J, with 10 bases between. The CDR3 runs to 14 residues. The CDR3 reads CASSEVSGSYEQYF. Here the CDR3 DNA reads TGTGCCAGCAGTGAGGTAAGCGGGTCCTACGAGCAGTACTTC.

This chain joins TRBV9 and TRBJ2-7, with TRBD2 matching over 7 bases. The J segment lost 3 bases and the V segment lost 5 bases, leaving 11 bases of the junction unmatched. From germline, CDR1 is SGDLS and CDR2 YYNGEE. The CDR3 has 15 residues. CDR3 residues: CASSPTSSGHYEQYF. CDR3 DNA: TGTGCCAGCAGTCCGACTAGCTCAGGACACTACGAGCAGTACTTC.

This chain connects TRBV6-6 to TRBJ1-1, with D possibly matching TRBD1 (6 bases). Trimming took off 0 bases at V and 8 bases at J, with 16 bases between the two ends. This CDR3 contains 15 residues. Germline V gene lookup returns CDR1 MNHNY and CDR2 SVGAGI (reference sequence). The CDR3 bases are TGTGCCAGCAGTTACTCGGTTGGGACACCGGTAGAAGCTTTCTTT. Its protein product is CASSYSVGTPVEAFF.

The chain joins TRBV27 to TRBJ2-7; D perhaps matches TRBD2 (6 bases). The CDR3 extends over 13 amino acids. Trimming pared 5 bases from V and 4 bases from J, leaving 12 bases between. The germline V gene has CDR1 MNHEY and CDR2 SMNVEV (reference sequence). CDR3 sequence (DNA): TGTGCCAGCAGTCTAAGACTAGAGTACGAGCAGTACTTC. Protein sequence: CASSLRLEYEQYF.

V gene TRBV27 combines with J gene TRBJ2-1, with TRBD2 identical over 13 bases. The CDR3 has 16 residues. V lost 4 bases, J lost 5 bases, and 5 bases stayed unmatched. CDR1 is MNHEY and CDR2 is SMNVEV in the germline V gene (reference sequence). The CDR3 DNA is TGTGCCAGCAGTTGGACTAGCGGGAGTATCCACAATGAGCAGTTCTTC. This sequence encodes CASSWTSGSIHNEQFF.

This rearrangement joins TRBV4-2 to TRBJ2-7; 9 bases match TRBD2. Germline trimming cut 2 bases from V and 7 bases from J; bases unmatched to any gene: 6. Germline values: CDR1 LGHNA, CDR2 YNFKEQ. This CDR3 region has 14 residues. DNA for the CDR3: TGTGCCAGCAGCCAATATGGCGGGAGGGGGGAGCAGTACTTC. It translates to CASSQYGGRGEQYF.

The chain uses TRBV28 and TRBJ2-7, with 7 bases identical to TRBD1. Germline V gene data show CDR1 as MDHEN and CDR2 as SYDVKM. The CDR3 length is 14 residues. J lost 2 bases, V lost 8 bases, and 9 bases had no gene match. CDR3 sequence: CASRGQAIPYEQYF. The DNA for the CDR3 is TGTGCCAGCCGTGGACAGGCCATTCCCTACGAGCAGTACTTC.

This sequence joins TRBV4-3 and TRBJ2-4, with D perhaps TRBD2 (5 bases). Germline CDR1 LGHNA, CDR2 YSLEER. V gave up 0 bases and J gave up 0 bases, with 12 bases separating them. This CDR3 is 17 amino acids long. CDR3 protein: CASSQDVSGLAKNIQYF. In DNA, the CDR3 is TGCGCCAGCAGCCAAGATGTTTCTGGACTAGCCAAAAACATTCAGTACTTC.

The genes are TRBV6-5 and TRBJ2-2, with TRBD2 matching 10 bases. Per germline, CDR1 MNHEY and CDR2 SVGAGI. The CDR3 sequence is 15 residues long. V was clipped by 4 bases and J by 8 bases; unmatched bases: 7. The CDR3 here is CASSWLAGGVGELFF. The CDR3, as DNA: TGTGCCAGCAGTTGGTTAGCGGGAGGAGTTGGGGAGCTGTTTTTT.

The chain carries TRBV27 and TRBJ2-5; 10 bases line up with TRBD1. Germline V gene lookup returns CDR1 MNHEY and CDR2 SMNVEV (reference sequence). Trimming took 5 bases from V and 5 from J; bases not matched to a gene: 8. The CDR3 has 15 amino acids. CDR3 amino acids: CASSARQGAWETQYF. Here the CDR3 DNA reads TGTGCCAGCAGTGCGCGACAGGGGGCCTGGGAGACCCAGTACTTC.

The chain links TRBV10-1 to TRBJ2-1; tentative D call: TRBD2 (5 bases). The ends were cut back, 2 bases at V and 1 base at J, with 15 bases in the middle. Germline CDR1 and CDR2: WNHNN and SYGVQD (reference sequence). The CDR3 loop spans 17 amino acids. The CDR3 region is CASSEGLANSSYNEQFF. In DNA, the CDR3 is TGCGCCAGCAGTGAGGGGTTAGCGAATAGTTCCTACAATGAGCAGTTCTTC.

The chain has TRBV19 and TRBJ2-3; TRBD2 aligns across 9 bases. Germline CDR1 and CDR2: LNHDA and SQIVND (reference sequence). This CDR3 spans 16 amino acids. Losses at the gene ends were 6 bases for V and 0 bases for J; bases not matched to a gene: 7. DNA for the CDR3: TGTGCCAGTAGAGTCGAAACTAGCGGGAGCACAGATACGCAGTATTTT. The encoded protein is CASRVETSGSTDTQYF.

This chain connects TRBV5-4 to TRBJ1-3, with 7 nucleotides matching TRBD1. V lost 4 bases, J lost 0 bases, and 16 bases stayed unmatched. Looked up from germline, CDR1 is SGHNT and CDR2 is YYREEE (reference sequence). There are 19 residues in the CDR3. The CDR3 reads CASSPPGQTNLLSGNTIYF. In DNA, the CDR3 is TGTGCCAGCAGCCCCCCGGGACAGACCAACCTACTCTCTGGAAACACCATATATTTT.